This T cell receptor beta chain came from a study of T cells in Graves' hyperthyroidism and ophthalmopathy. There were TCR beta CDR3 regions amplified from RNA transcripts. An initial round of RT-PCR targeting the TCR CDR3 relied on the HTBI primer set. One entry per CDR3 protein, called by TCRdb with MiXCR from the multiplex PCR reads. The profile shows roughly 500,000 distinct CDR3 sequences, more than 45% of them singletons. The V and J ends lost 8 bases and 2 bases respectively, with 16 bases between them. The V gene's germline CDR1 is SNHLY and CDR2 FYNNEI. The CDR3 runs 14 residues. This clonotype was counted at least ten times.

The chain combines TRBV2 with TRBJ2-7, with D perhaps matching TRBD2 (7 bases). The sequenced sample was peripheral blood or thyroid tissue (not recorded which). This receptor was identified in an adult woman with Graves' disease, either hyperthyroidism or ophthalmopathy (not recorded which). Here the CDR3 reads CASGGARVTYEQYF. The CDR3 DNA is TGTGCCAGCGGGGGGGCAAGGGTAACCTACGAGCAGTACTTC.